This T cell receptor (beta chain) was documented in a study of blood T cell repertoires in COVID-19. Study-wide background: Material from acute and convalescent COVID-19 was sourced from the United States, Italy and Spain. The analysed material was cDNA or gDNA that came from T cells, B-cell-depleted T cells, or PBMCs.

Original processing methods: Amplification with reference gene primers provided the estimates of nucleated cell counts. The assay was immunoSEQ multiplex PCR, and TCRdb's table has in-frame clones only and misses some. V, J and clone size are those of that table, while D and trimming were read from the DNA. The repertoire includes some 73,000 clones, 75% to 85% of them detected once, and 8.5% to 10% sits in the top ten. Those enrolled in Seattle joined during active infection and were followed longitudinally afterward. The CDR3 runs to 13 residues. Germline CDR1 is MNHEY and CDR2 is SVGAGI. V was cut by 6 bases and J by 0 bases, with 7 bases left in between. This clone appeared once.

This rearrangement joins TRBV6-5 to TRBJ2-3; D is ambiguous. Sequencing input: peripheral blood. The sequence was obtained from a man aged 45 to 65 with COVID-19, enrolled during active disease. As DNA, the CDR3 is TGTGCCAGCAGCCAGGCTAGCACAGATACGCAGTATTTT. Translated: CASSQASTDTQYF.